These T cell receptor beta chains were read from a single sample in a study of molecular identifiers for immune sequencing clone quantification. One entry per CDR3 protein results from TCRdb running MiXCR on the PCR reads. This repertoire shows just under 650,000 distinct CDR3 sequences, 20% found once; its top ten account for roughly 0.83%. The source material was naive CD8+ T cells from blood, with Jurkat cell RNA spiked in. The receptors shown here come from a human donor in good health. Some libraries in this study had Jurkat cell RNA spiked in. Both conserved end residues are trimmed from each CDR3.

j_call v_call cdr3_aa
TRBJ2-2 TRBV29-1 SVLGVLNTGELF
TRBJ2-1 TRBV29-1 SVEARNHNEQS
TRBJ2-7 TRBV28 ASTRGPSPLYEQY
TRBJ2-5 TRBV9 ASSPSGQGGETQY
TRBJ2-3 TRBV7-6 VSSLGQGGDTQY
TRBJ2-5 TRBV24-1 ATSGTGIQETQY
TRBJ2-3 TRBV15 TTSREHSTDAQY
TRBJ1-6 TRBV4-2 ASSQDLMSGINSPLH
TRBJ2-1 TRBV19 ASSIASYNEQF
TRBJ2-7 TRBV27 ACGGSSYEQY
TRBJ1-5 TRBV5-6 ASSLGGGGFSNQPQH